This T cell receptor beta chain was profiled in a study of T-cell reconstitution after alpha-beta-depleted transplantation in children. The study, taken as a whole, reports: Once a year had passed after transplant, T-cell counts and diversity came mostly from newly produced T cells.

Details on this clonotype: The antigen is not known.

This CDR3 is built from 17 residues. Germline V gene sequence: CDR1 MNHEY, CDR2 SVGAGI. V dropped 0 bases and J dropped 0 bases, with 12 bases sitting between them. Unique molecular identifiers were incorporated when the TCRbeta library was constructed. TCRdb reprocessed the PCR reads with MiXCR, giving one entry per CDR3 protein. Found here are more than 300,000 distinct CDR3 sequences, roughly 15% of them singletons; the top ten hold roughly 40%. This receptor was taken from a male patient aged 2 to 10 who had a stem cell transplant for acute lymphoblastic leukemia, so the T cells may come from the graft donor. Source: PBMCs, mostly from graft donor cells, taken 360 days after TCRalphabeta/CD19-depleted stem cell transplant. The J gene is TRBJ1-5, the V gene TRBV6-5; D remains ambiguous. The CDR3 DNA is TGTGCCAGCAGTTACTCTAATCCTCGTTATAGCAATCAGCCCCAGCATTTT. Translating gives CASSYSNPRYSNQPQHF.